This T cell receptor (beta chain) was captured in a study of human T cells and chemical hapten exposure. Study in general: During the approximately 25-week study period, patients had diphenylcyclopropenone applied to the scalp every week.

The length of the CDR3 is 13 residues. J was trimmed by 8 bases and V by 7 bases; bases with no gene match: 5. The germline gives CDR1 SQVTM, CDR2 ANQGSEA. The library put unique molecular identifiers onto individual cDNA molecules. TCRdb analysed the RACE reads with MiXCR anew, one entry per CDR3 protein. The table records roughly 100,000 distinct CDR3 sequences, around 9.3% of them present only once. Regarding time point: patch test 2, 6 weeks after DPC sensitization. The treatment is: therapeutic diphenylcyclopropenone sensitization with weekly scalp DPC. Each donor was an alopecia patient between 18 and 70 years of age who qualified for DPC.

V gene TRBV29-1 combines with J gene TRBJ2-1; 13 nucleotides align to TRBD2. Specimen: whole blood, collected in connection with sensitization to the hapten diphenylcyclopropenone (DPC). This TCR came from a woman aged 40 to 49 with alopecia areata. Some clones in this sample may be carry-over from other donors' samples. The CDR3: CSARTSGSYEQFF. The CDR3 DNA reads as TGCAGCGCCAGGACTAGCGGGAGTTATGAGCAGTTCTTC.